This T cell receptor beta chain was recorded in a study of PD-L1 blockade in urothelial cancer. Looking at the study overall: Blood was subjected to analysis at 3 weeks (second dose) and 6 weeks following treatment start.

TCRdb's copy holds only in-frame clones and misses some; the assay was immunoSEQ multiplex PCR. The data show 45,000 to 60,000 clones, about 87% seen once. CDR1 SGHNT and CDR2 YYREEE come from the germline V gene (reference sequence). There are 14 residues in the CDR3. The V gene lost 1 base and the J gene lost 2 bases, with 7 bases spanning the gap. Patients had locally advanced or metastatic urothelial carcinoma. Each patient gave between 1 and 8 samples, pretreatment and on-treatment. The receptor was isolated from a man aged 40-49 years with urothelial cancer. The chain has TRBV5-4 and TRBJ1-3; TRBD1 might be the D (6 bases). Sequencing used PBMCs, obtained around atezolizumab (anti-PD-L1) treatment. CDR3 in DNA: TGTGCCAGCAGCTTGCAGGGGACTGGAAACACCATATATTTT. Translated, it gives CASSLQGTGNTIYF.